Sequencing of this T cell receptor beta chain was carried out in a study of blood T cell repertoires in COVID-19 (dated by TCRdb to 2020 to 2021). As for the study more broadly: The collaborator samples originated in the United States, Italy and Spain and spanned the acute and convalescent phases of COVID-19. The prospective study material was composed of cDNA or gDNA derived from T cells, B-cell-depleted T cells, or PBMCs. The dataset comprised deeply sampled blood TCRbeta repertoires from subjects exposed to, actively infected with, or recovered from COVID-19. A freely available public database, intended as a resource for researchers studying the immune response to SARS-CoV-2, is where the repertoires were released. Samples were obtained from the ongoing ImmuneRACE study (first 160 participants) and from 1,254 subjects provided by 6 global collaborators. Nearly every sample came with metadata listing a de-identified subject ID, COVID-19 status, age in years and sex. Where HLA class I and class II types were available, the types were taken from metadata supplied by the sample provider, not from assay-based typing. General conclusions and limits of the study: The quantity of clinical and demographic metadata differed by source and by participant and was supplied without curation.

In the case of this clone: Its target antigen remains unknown. Nothing much larger sits one base from this clone, and base qualities are not available.

Per the germline V gene (reference sequence), LNHNV is the CDR1 and YYDKDF is the CDR2. From the cysteine through the phenylalanine, the CDR3 covers 15 amino acids. Kept here is only the CDR3 DNA, which spans 45 bases and is read in frame from base 1. The trim is 2 bases for V and 6 bases for J, with a gap of 13 bases between the germline ends. Collaborating institutions collected whole blood in K2EDTA tubes following their own protocols. For TCRbeta analysis, collaborator samples were shipped as frozen whole blood, as isolated PBMCs, or as DNA extracted from either sample type. TCRbeta CDR3 regions were amplified from genomic DNA using the immunoSEQ Assay, a bias-controlled multiplex PCR. Per the authors' processing: Within the assay, amplification of reference gene primers was used to estimate how many nucleated cells each sample contained. To quantify the absolute abundance of each unique TCRbeta CDR3 rearrangement, sequence reads were collapsed and filtered. For each sample, productive Simpson clonality was calculated as the square root of Simpson's diversity index across productive rearrangements. TCRdb obtained this table from immuneACCESS and retained in-frame rearrangements with V and J assigned. These tables miss some clones; where compared with another copy, unresolved V genes account for less than half of the shortfall, and the remainder is unexplained. V and J calls plus clone size are reproduced from that table; the DNA served to infer D and trimming. The sample table holds about 51,000 clones, of which roughly 84% were seen once. The ten top clones hold 3.5% to 4.5% of the sample.

Sequenced sample: peripheral blood. Rearrangement joined TRBV15 to TRBJ2-2; the D segment could be TRBD1, given 6 matching bases. This receptor was obtained from an elderly man with active COVID-19. The CDR3 corresponds to CATSRQQGWAGELFF. The DNA is as follows: TGTGCCACCAGCAGACAACAGGGATGGGCCGGGGAGCTGTTTTTT.